Listed here is a single T cell receptor beta chain. Time point defined: pre-treatment sample, taken before nivolumab and TIL therapy. Most excised metastases sampled were pleural nodules or supraclavicular lymph nodes. Tumor harvest preceded PD-1/PD-L1 blockade, followed by nivolumab treatment. The libraries were made with immunoSEQ v3. Libraries were sequenced to 2 million to 2.5 million read pairs (survey) or roughly 4.5-6 million (deep). The assay was immunoSEQ multiplex PCR, and TCRdb's table has in-frame clones only and misses some. The sample has more than 90,000 clones; under 70% are singletons. The data belong to a study of TIL therapy for anti-PD-1-resistant metastatic lung cancer. Germline CDR1 and CDR2: LGHNA and YNFKEQ. V dropped 4 bases and J dropped 0 bases, with 11 bases sitting between them. This CDR3 contains 15 residues.

The V gene is TRBV4-2, the J gene TRBJ2-3; no definite D call. This clonotype was sampled from a person aged 25-79 years with non-small cell lung cancer. The specimen was tumor tissue, collected at baseline. CDR3 loop: CASSRIQESTDTQYF. CDR3 bases: TGTGCCAGCAGCCGAATCCAGGAAAGCACAGATACGCAGTATTTT.